This T cell receptor (beta chain) is drawn from a study of cytomegalovirus exposure and HLA in healthy donors. Study-level results: A later analysis, which compared TCR beta chains of equal frequency, found the HLA-associated ones more clonally expanded.

In the PCR, 60 Vbeta and 13 Jbeta primers were used. The data were produced by immunoSEQ multiplex PCR, yet TCRdb's version contains in-frame clones alone and is incomplete. The sample consists of 150,000 or so clones, roughly 82% of them appearing once. With respect to this clone: What it recognizes is unknown.

The CDR3 contains 13 residues. V was cut by 7 bases and J by 1 base, with 10 bases left in between. CDR1 and CDR2 from the germline V gene are SNHLY and FYNNEI. The genes are TRBV2 and TRBJ1-1; D remains ambiguous. The sequence was collected from a man aged 30-40 years in good health and CMV-seropositive. Sequenced: PBMCs. The CDR3 region is CASNGSPNTEAFF. In nucleotides, the CDR3 is TGTGCCAGCAACGGTTCCCCGAACACTGAAGCTTTCTTT.